These 7 T cell receptor beta chains originate from one sample sequenced in a study of tumor-infiltrating lymphocytes in primary liver carcinoma. Reverse transcription of approximately 500 ng total RNA with a constant-region primer produced TCR beta cDNA. Three nested multiplex PCR rounds, a slightly modified ARM-PCR method, built the TCR beta libraries. Primers for the first two PCR rounds were TRBV1-TRBV30 forward primers and a C-beta reverse primer (approximately 10 cycles per round). A single record per CDR3 protein comes from TCRdb applying MiXCR to the multiplex PCR reads. The sample records over 35,000 distinct CDR3 sequences, about three quarters being singletons. From about 19-30 mg of unsorted bulk tissue, DNA and RNA were co-extracted together. The sample was liver tumor tissue from sampling region 2. Indicated subset: tumor region T2, inferior pole. These receptors were taken from a man between 35 and 55 years old with primary liver carcinoma and hepatitis B virus infection.

A few counts support this clonotype. A read error may produce the germline difference seen at one junction end. The chain links TRBV6-1 to TRBJ2-1; 13 bases line up with TRBD2. The length of the CDR3 is 15 residues. The germline CDR1 and CDR2 sequences are MNHNS and SASEGT. For the CDR3, the DNA is TGTGCCATCAGAGGGGGACTAGCGGGGCTTTATGAGAAGTTCTTC. It encodes CAIRGGLAGLYEKFF.

This clonotype was counted at least ten times. A single base separates this from a much larger clone, so it may be a read error. This chain uses TRBV7-8 with TRBJ2-5; 10 nucleotides agree with TRBD2. The CDR3 runs to 15 residues. The germline CDR1 and CDR2 sequences are SGHVS and FQNEAQ. The trim removed 1 base at V and 2 bases at J, leaving 1 base unmatched. The DNA of the CDR3 is TGTGCCAGCAGCTTAGGGACTAGCGGACAAGAGACCCAGTACTTC. Encoded protein: CASSLGTSGQETQYF. The variable domain in full, completed from reference TRBV7-8 and TRBJ2-5, reads GAGVSQSPRYKVAKRGQDVALRCDPISGHVSLFWYQQALGQGPEFLTYFQNEAQLDKSGLPSDRFFAERPEGSVSTLKIQRTQQEDSAVYLCASSLGTSGQETQYFGPGTRLLVL.

The chain couples TRBV29-1 to TRBJ1-5, with no clear D. Germline assignment: CDR1 SQVTM and CDR2 ANQGSEA. Trimming shortened V by 6 bases and J by 9 bases, and 12 bases separated the two germline ends. This CDR3 is 11 amino acids long. This CDR3 reads CSVRFAGPQHF. The CDR3 DNA sequence: TGCAGCGTCCGGTTCGCCGGGCCCCAGCATTTT. Full variable domain (outside the CDR3, taken from reference TRBV29-1 and TRBJ1-5): SAVISQKPSRDICQRGTSLTIQCQVDSQVTMMFWYRQQPGQSLTLIATANQGSEATYESGFVIDKFPISRPNLTFSTLTVSNMSPEDSSIYLCSVRFAGPQHFGDGTRLSIL.

Points on this clonotype: The junction departs from the called germline gene at one end, perhaps through a read error. The CDR3 region is CASSLSEFDNERFF. Here the CDR3 DNA reads TGCGCCAGCAGCTTGTCGGAGTTCGACAATGAGCGGTTCTTC. V and J are TRBV11-2 and TRBJ2-1; no reliable D call. The germline CDR1 and CDR2 sequences are SGHAT and FQNNGV. The CDR3 covers 14 residues.

The chain has TRBV6-6 and TRBJ2-1; TRBD1 is a possible D gene (6 bases). The CDR3 spans 13 residues. CDR1 and CDR2 (germline): MNHNY, SVGAGI (reference sequence). Trimming removed 5 bases at V and 10 bases at J, with 15 bases between. The CDR3: CASSPGTRGEQFF. The DNA for the CDR3 is TGTGCCAGCAGTCCAGGGACAAGGGGGGAGCAGTTCTTC.

This clonotype was counted a single time. Germline is not matched at one junction end, which may reflect a read error. The chain couples TRBV4-3 to TRBJ2-7; D is possibly TRBD2 (6 bases). The V gene's germline CDR1 is LGHNA and CDR2 YSLEER. The CDR3 is 15 amino acids. The CDR3 is CASRQEYGSNYEQYF. The CDR3 region has the DNA TGCGCCAGCAGACAAGAGTACGGGAGTAACTATGAGCAGTACTTC.

This clonotype is categorized as medium-sized. The chain is built from TRBV28 and TRBJ1-1; 7 positions agree with TRBD1. The V segment lost 7 bases and the J segment 1 base; nucleotides outside the gene matches: 6. Per germline, CDR1 MDHEN and CDR2 SYDVKM. There are 14 residues in the CDR3. In DNA, the CDR3 is TGTGCCAGCACCTCGGGACAGACGAACACTGAAGCTTTCTTT. Translating it yields CASTSGQTNTEAFF.